A selection of T cell receptor beta chains follows, all from one sample in a study of blood T cells in healthy people across ages. TCRdb re-called the 5' RACE reads through MiXCR, storing one row per CDR3 protein. The repertoire includes around 1.5 million distinct CDR3 sequences, about 40% of them detected once, and approximately 7.9% sits in the top ten. The sample consisted of blood. Receptors originate from a woman younger than 35 in good health. The CDR3 runs from the conserved cysteine through the conserved F or W. D genes are given only for firm matches. Clone size, where shown, is once, few, many, or a class for clones that have expanded.

clone_size cdr3_length j_call v_call d_call cdr3_nt cdr3_aa
few 20 TRBJ2-3 TRBV20-1 TRBD2 TGCAGTGCTAGAGATTTGGCCCCGCGGCGGGGGGGGCTTTTAACAGATACGCAGTATTTT CSARDLAPRRGGLLTDTQYF
few 15 TRBJ2-1 TRBV7-2 TRBD2 TGTGCCAGCAGCATGCTAGCGGGAGTGGGAAATGAGCAGTTCTTC CASSMLAGVGNEQFF
. 16 TRBJ2-7 TRBV6-1 TRBD2 TGTGCCAGCCACCGGACTAGCGGCAGAGTCGCCTACGAGCAGTACTTC CASHRTSGRVAYEQYF
few 12 TRBJ2-1 TRBV5-1 . TGCGCCAGCAGCTTTGGGGACCCGGACCGGTTCTTC CASSFGDPDRFF
few 15 TRBJ2-3 TRBV3-1 . TGTGCCAGCAGCCATTGGGACCTTGGCACAGATACGCAGTATTTT CASSHWDLGTDTQYF
. 15 TRBJ2-3 TRBV28 TRBD1 TGTGCCAGCAGCCCTTTCGGGACAGCAACAGATACGCAGTATTTT CASSPFGTATDTQYF
few 16 TRBJ2-7 TRBV7-9 . TGTGCCAGCACCACCACGGGCGGGACCGACGGCTACGAGCAGTACTTC CASTTTGGTDGYEQYF
few 15 TRBJ2-3 TRBV7-9 . TGTGCCAGCAGCTTAGTCGATCAGCCAGCGGATACGCAGTATTTT CASSLVDQPADTQYF
. 16 TRBJ2-1 TRBV5-6 TRBD2 TGTGCCAGCGCCCCCTCAGGACTAGCGTTAAGGGATGAGCAGTTCTTC CASAPSGLALRDEQFF
. 17 TRBJ2-5 TRBV6-6 TRBD2 TGTGCCAGCAGTTACTCTGGACCGGGACTAGCGGACAATGAGCAGTACTTC CASSYSGPGLADNEQYF
. 16 TRBJ1-2 TRBV6-1 TRBD1 TGTGCCAGCAGTGCGTTCCGACAGGGGACTAACTATGGCTACACCTTC CASSAFRQGTNYGYTF
once 15 TRBJ2-1 TRBV19 TRBD2 TGTGTCAGTAGTACGAGCGGGGGGACCATCAATGAGCAGTTCTTC CVSSTSGGTINEQFF
. 13 TRBJ2-3 TRBV2 TRBD1 TGTGCCAGCAGTCGGACAGGGTCCGATACGCAGTATTTT CASSRTGSDTQYF
once 17 TRBJ1-2 TRBV20-1 TRBD1 TGCAGTGCTGTCCCGGGACAGGGGGGGGGAGCTAACTATGGCTACACCTTC CSAVPGQGGGANYGYTF
. 16 TRBJ1-2 TRBV6-6 TRBD1 TGTGCCAGCAGTTCCCCTGGACAGGGGGCATTCTATGGCTACACCTTC CASSSPGQGAFYGYTF
few 16 TRBJ2-1 TRBV9 TRBD2 TGTGCCAGCAGTAGCGGGGGGTCCCTCTCCTACAATGAGCAGTTCTTC CASSSGGSLSYNEQFF
few 15 TRBJ2-2 TRBV29-1 TRBD1 TGCAGCGTGAGGCCAGGGGGTCGAAACACCGGGGAGCTGTTTTTT CSVRPGGRNTGELFF
few 12 TRBJ2-6 TRBV28 . TGTGCCGAGGGCTCTGGGGCCAACGTCCTGACTTTC CAEGSGANVLTF
few 15 TRBJ2-1 TRBV7-6 . TGTGCCAGCAGCTTGGCCGGGGACTTATACAATGAGCAGTTCTTC CASSLAGDLYNEQFF
few 16 TRBJ2-7 TRBV11-2 . TGTGCCAGCAGCACCAAAGGACGGGGCTATTCCTACGAGCAGTACTTC CASSTKGRGYSYEQYF
. 15 TRBJ1-5 TRBV19 . TGTGCCAGTACCGTGGGCCGCGGCGGGAATCAGCCCCAGCATTTT CASTVGRGGNQPQHF
. 15 TRBJ1-4 TRBV20-1 . TGCAATGCTAGAGAGCGCACAGGGAATGTTGAAAAACTGTTTTTT CNARERTGNVEKLFF
. 16 TRBJ2-2 TRBV6-1 TRBD1 TGTGCCAGCAGTGGCGGACAGGGAGTAAACACCGGGGAGCTGTTTTTT CASSGGQGVNTGELFF
. 16 TRBJ2-5 TRBV7-2 TRBD2 TGTGCCAGCAGCCTGCGACTAGCGGGAGGGAAAGAGACCCAGTACTTC CASSLRLAGGKETQYF
. 13 TRBJ2-5 TRBV6-1 . TGTGCCAGCAAGACCGGGTTCCAAGAGACCCAGTACTTC CASKTGFQETQYF
many 14 TRBJ1-2 TRBV10-3 . TGTGCCATCAGTGAGTCGAGAGGGTCGGATGGCTACACCTTC CAISESRGSDGYTF
many 13 TRBJ2-5 TRBV29-1 TRBD1 TGCAGCGTTGAGGGACAGGGGAAGGAGACCCAGTACTTC CSVEGQGKETQYF
. 12 TRBJ1-2 TRBV20-1 TRBD1 TGCAGTGCAGCGACAGGGGGGGATGGCTACACCTTC CSAATGGDGYTF
. 15 TRBJ1-2 TRBV3-1 . TGTGCCAGCAGCCAAGACGCTAGGGGCGGCTATGGCTACACCTTC CASSQDARGGYGYTF
. 16 TRBJ2-3 TRBV4-1 . TGCGCCTGCAGCCAAACGCCGGGAATAGGGGCTGATACGCAGTATTTT CACSQTPGIGADTQYF
. 17 TRBJ2-1 TRBV4-1 TRBD2 TGCGCCAGCACCCCGGGTAGCGGGCGACGCTCCTACAATGAGCAGTTCTTC CASTPGSGRRSYNEQFF
few 19 TRBJ2-7 TRBV28 TRBD2 TGTGCCAGCGGACCCCACTGGACTAGCGGGGGGCCGTTCTCCTACGAGCAGTACTTC CASGPHWTSGGPFSYEQYF
. 17 TRBJ2-1 TRBV7-6 TRBD2 TGTGCCAGCAGCTTAAGGTCTAGCGGGGCCTCCTACAATGAGCAGTTCTTC CASSLRSSGASYNEQFF
. 16 TRBJ1-1 TRBV7-2 . TGTGCCAGCAGCTTAGAATGGGGGGCCCAGAACACTGAAGCTTTCTTT CASSLEWGAQNTEAFF
. 15 TRBJ2-3 TRBV7-2 . TGTGCCAGCAGCTCGGGGTACGGGCGAGCAGATACGCAGTATTTT CASSSGYGRADTQYF
. 15 TRBJ2-5 TRBV2 . TGTGCCAGCAGTGGGAAGGCAGGCCTCCGGGAGACCCAGTACTTC CASSGKAGLRETQYF
. 15 TRBJ2-5 TRBV15 . TGTGCCACCAGCAGGGGGGCAGGTTTTCAAGAGACCCAGTACTTC CATSRGAGFQETQYF
. 15 TRBJ1-5 TRBV9 TRBD1 TGTGCCAGCAGCATAACAGGGGGGGGAGATCAGCCCCAGCATTTT CASSITGGGDQPQHF
. 12 TRBJ1-1 TRBV20-1 . TGCAGTGCTAGCCAGGGAACCACTGAAGCTTTCTTT CSASQGTTEAFF
. 14 TRBJ2-7 TRBV14 . TGTGCCAGCAGCCAAGATGAACTGCCTTTGGAGCAGTACTTC CASSQDELPLEQYF
few 14 TRBJ1-4 TRBV20-1 TRBD1 TGCAGTGCTAGTCACTTCAGGGGGCAGGAAAAACTGTTTTTT CSASHFRGQEKLFF
few 14 TRBJ2-5 TRBV20-1 TRBD2 TGCAGTGCTTTTAGCGGGACTCCTCAAGAGACCCAGTACTTC CSAFSGTPQETQYF
. 14 TRBJ2-7 TRBV5-1 . TGCGCCAGCGCATCCGGGACCCGAGGTTGCGAGCAGTACTTC CASASGTRGCEQYF
. 11 TRBJ2-3 TRBV6-1 . TGTGCCAGCAGGGACTACCAGGCGCAGTATTTT CASRDYQAQYF
. 12 TRBJ2-7 TRBV21-1 . TGTGCCAGCAGACCAGGACAGTGCGAGCAGTACTTC CASRPGQCEQYF
. 12 TRBJ1-5 TRBV6-1 . TGTGCCAGCAGGGAGATCAATCAGCCCCAGCATTTT CASREINQPQHF
. 13 TRBJ1-1 TRBV11-2 . TGTGCCAGCAGCCTCATTAGAAGCACTGAAGCTTTCTTT CASSLIRSTEAFF
. 13 TRBJ1-5 TRBV6-5 . TGTGCCAGCAGTTACTCTAACAATCAGCCCCAGCATTTT CASSYSNNQPQHF
few 15 TRBJ1-2 TRBV6-2/TRBV6-3 . TGTGCCAGCAGCGGGTCCTCCTCTCAAGGCTATGGCTACACCTTC CASSGSSSQGYGYTF
. 14 TRBJ1-5 TRBV2 TRBD1 TGTGCCAGCAGTGTTGGGACAGCTGTTCAGCCCCAGCATTTT CASSVGTAVQPQHF